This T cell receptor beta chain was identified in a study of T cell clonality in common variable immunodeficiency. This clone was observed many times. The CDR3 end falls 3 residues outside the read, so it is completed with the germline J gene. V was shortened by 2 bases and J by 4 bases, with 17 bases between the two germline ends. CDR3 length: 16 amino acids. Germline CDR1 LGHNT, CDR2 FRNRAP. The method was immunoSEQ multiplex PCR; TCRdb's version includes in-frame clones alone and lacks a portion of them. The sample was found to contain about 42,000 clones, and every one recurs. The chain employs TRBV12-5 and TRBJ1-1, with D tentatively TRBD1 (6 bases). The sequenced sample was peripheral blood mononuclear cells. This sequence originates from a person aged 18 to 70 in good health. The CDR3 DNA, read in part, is TGTGCTAGTGGTTTGACACCGGGAGGGGGAATCACTGAA. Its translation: CASGLTPGGGITE. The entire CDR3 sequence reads CASGLTPGGGITEAFF.